Detailed here is one T cell receptor (beta chain). Its antigen remains undetermined. Qualities for individual bases were not recorded, and no much larger clone is one base off. The High Capacity cDNA Reverse Transcription Kit was used to reverse transcribe all of the isolated RNA, meaning that expressed TCRB transcripts were what got sequenced. Deep immunoSEQ sequencing was performed on naive, central memory and regulatory T cell samples, with an average of around 3.5 million total reads per sample. Sorted cells were lysed in RLT buffer, and RNA was extracted using DNase-treated RNeasy Micro or Mini kits according to cell number. To prevent cross-contamination, each cell subset was processed individually, whereas patient and healthy donor samples were processed jointly. TCRB sequences were amplified from cDNA with the immunoSEQ multiplex PCR, producing 87-bp fragments spanning the CDR3 region. The amplicons were sequenced using the Illumina HiSeq platform. As for the authors' bioinformatics: PCR bias was corrected computationally using synthetic template baselines, and reads within Hamming distance 2 were collapsed, with unmergeable singletons discarded. Reads were aligned against IMGT to assign V, D and J genes, CDR3 length and insertions or deletions at six rearrangement sites. Clonotype counts were normalized to sorted cell number within each subset before computing true diversity and Gini coefficients with the tcR R package. The overlap coefficient, calculated on TCRB nucleotide sequences, was used to quantify repertoire sharing. Out-of-frame TCRB sequences from naive cells were analyzed to stand in for the pre-selection repertoire. Held by TCRdb, this immuneACCESS table contains in-frame sequences only and omits some clones. Under half of the omission traces to an unresolved V gene where checked; the cause of the rest is unknown. Clone size and V and J calls were adopted from that table, with D and trimming inferred from the DNA. Within this sample are a few hundred thousand clones, with around 15% of them counted one time only. The leading ten clones occupy 0.015% to 0.02% of the sample.

Looking up the germline V gene yields CDR1 SNHLY and CDR2 FYNNEI. A distance of 11 bases separates the germline ends of V and J, which lose 3 bases and 5 bases respectively. From the cysteine up to the phenylalanine, the CDR3 has a length of 14 residues. The only DNA kept is the CDR3, 42 bases in frame from the first base. The data were taken from a study of beta chain features in type 1 diabetes (dated by TCRdb to 2016 to 2018). General notes on the study: Mean age, gender distribution, total cell number and subset yield were not different between patients and healthy donors. Whereas all 30 or so donors provided naive and central memory subsets, regulatory and stem cell-like memory subsets were isolated from just 8 patients and roughly 8 healthy donors. The study compared the TCRB repertoires of sorted circulating CD4+ T cell subsets in recently diagnosed type 1 diabetes patients with those in matched healthy donors. Across all samples, fewer than 130 million sorted cells were examined, and cell number per subset correlated strongly with RNA yield.

From each donor, a single peripheral blood sample of about 100 mL on average was drawn into heparinised tubes. Naive, central memory, regulatory and stem cell-like memory CD4+ T cells were sorted on a BD FACSAria II using a panel including CD45RO, CCR7, CD25, CD127, CD95 and CD27. Purity was above 95% for every sorted population. Right away, PBMCs were isolated by Lymphoprep density gradient centrifugation and were stained directly, with no culture step. So that batch effects would be minimized, each experiment stained and sorted samples in pairs, pairing one healthy donor with one patient. Overall study results and their limits: Shorter templates might have been favored by PCR, but patient and control samples were amplified and corrected together, so both groups would have been affected equally by any skew. Naive, central memory and regulatory TCRB repertoires appeared to be more similar among patients than among healthy donors. Because small numbers of individuals were included in the HLA sub-analyses, any influence of HLA type on TCRB rearrangement was left unresolved. At VDJ recombination sites, type 1 diabetes patients had fewer insertions and more deleted nucleotides, which implies abnormalities in thymic rearrangement. Type 1 diabetes patients showed a moderate but significant shortening of TCRB CDR3 length in all four CD4+ subsets. Sequencing cDNA rather than genomic DNA could over-represent highly expressing activated cells, although activation and CD3 levels did not differ between groups.

The V gene is TRBV2 and the J gene is TRBJ1-5, with a weak D call of TRBD1 (5 bases match). The receptor comes from a man aged 25-45 years with type 1 diabetes. The sequenced sample consisted of naive CD4+ T cells from blood. The sample's cell subset or site label, in plain terms: true naive CD4+ T cells. The DNA is TGTGCCAGCAGTGAGGATCGGGGGGATCAGCCCCAGCATTTT. Its protein product is CASSEDRGDQPQHF.